This T cell receptor (beta chain) is from a study of cytomegalovirus exposure and HLA in healthy donors. With respect to this clone: Its antigen is as yet unknown.

The V gene end was trimmed by 11 bases and the J gene end by 4 bases; junction bases not matched to a gene: 8. The CDR3 covers 14 residues. Germline CDR1 is SNHLY and CDR2 is FYNNEI. Both 60 Vbeta primers and 13 Jbeta primers went into the PCR. Data came from immunoSEQ multiplex PCR; TCRdb stores just in-frame clones and leaves some out. This table has roughly 230,000 clones, about 93% appearing once. Study findings and constraints: A cluster of highly shared sequence variants was likely a sequencing artifact. In an earlier analysis, most TCR beta V segments were productive about 87% or about 30% of the time. A later look showed TCR association rates differing by HLA locus, highest for DRB1 and lowest for HLA-C.

The sequence was collected from a girl aged 2 to 10 in good health and CMV-seronegative. This sequence joins TRBV2 and TRBJ1-1; 12 nucleotides agree with TRBD1. Sample: PBMCs. The CDR3: CAGRDRGLGTEAFF. DNA for the CDR3: TGTGCCGGAAGGGACAGGGGGCTTGGCACTGAAGCTTTCTTT.